Below are 13 T cell receptor beta chains sequenced from a single sample in a study of chemoradiotherapy in HPV16-positive cancers. Measured with immunoSEQ multiplex PCR; TCRdb has only the in-frame clones, and not every one. The sample contains 3,000 to 4,000 clones, roughly 80% of which appear only once. This material was obtained from a patient who underwent chemoradiotherapy. These receptors came from a human donor with HPV-associated anogenital cancer.

Written as DNA, the CDR3 is TGTGCCTGGAGTCAGGGTTACGAGCAGTACTTC. Protein sequence: CAWSQGYEQYF. J is TRBJ2-7 and V is TRBV30; perhaps TRBD1 as D (5 bases). V was pared by 2 bases and J by 4 bases, with 6 bases between. The CDR3 runs 11 residues. CDR1 is GTSNPN and CDR2 is SVGIG in the germline V gene (reference sequence).

This clone was found once. The V and J genes are TRBV5-4 and TRBJ2-7; 8 positions agree with TRBD1. This CDR3 is built from 14 residues. Germline CDR1 is SGHNT and CDR2 is YYREEE (reference sequence). J lost 4 bases, V lost 4 bases, and 7 bases had no gene match. CDR3 DNA: TGTGCCAGCAGCCCCGCCCAGGGGGCTTACGAGCAGTACTTC. Translating gives CASSPAQGAYEQYF.

This rearrangement joins TRBV5-8 to TRBJ1-4; a possible D gene is TRBD1 (5 bases). Per germline, CDR1 SGHTS and CDR2 YDEGEE. The V end lost 1 base, the J end lost 16 bases, and 23 bases lay between the germline ends. The CDR3 spans 15 residues. The DNA for the CDR3 is TGTGCCAGCAGCTTGACCGTGGGTTCGTTGGGACTTAGGTTTTTT. Its translation is CASSLTVGSLGLRFF.

The chain employs TRBV11-2 and TRBJ2-1, with TRBD1 identical over 7 bases. The CDR3 contains 15 residues. CDR1 and CDR2 (germline): SGHAT, FQNNGV. The V gene end was trimmed by 0 bases and the J gene end by 5 bases; junction bases not matched to a gene: 4. CDR3 nucleotide sequence: TGTGCCAGCAGCTTAGAACAGGGGTCTGACAATGAGCAGTTCTTC. Its translation is CASSLEQGSDNEQFF.

The rearrangement uses TRBV19 and TRBJ2-4, with TRBD2 as a possible D gene (7 bases). CDR3 length equals 17 residues. V lost 5 bases, J lost 1 base, and 18 bases lay in between. The V gene's germline CDR1 is LNHDA and CDR2 SQIVND (reference sequence). The CDR3 protein is CASSSSPGGPAKNIQYF. CDR3 bases: TGTGCCAGTAGTTCCTCTCCCGGGGGGCCGGCCAAAAACATTCAGTACTTC.

This clone was seen only once. The chain links TRBV5-1 to TRBJ2-6, with D uncertain. The CDR3 runs to 15 residues. Germline assignment: CDR1 SGHRS and CDR2 YFSETQ. Trimming took off 0 bases at V and 0 bases at J, with 4 bases between the two ends. CDR3 DNA sequence: TGCGCCAGCAGCTTGGTAGTCTCTGGGGCCAACGTCCTGACTTTC. Residues: CASSLVVSGANVLTF.

The chain is built from TRBV9 and TRBJ2-2; 7 positions agree with TRBD1. Germline values: CDR1 SGDLS, CDR2 YYNGEE. V shed 0 bases, J shed 0 bases, and the junction held 2 bases outside the gene matches. CDR3 length: 16 residues. This CDR3 is CASSVEGATNTGELFF. CDR3 coding DNA: TGTGCCAGCAGCGTAGAGGGGGCCACGAACACCGGGGAGCTGTTTTTT.

This sequence joins TRBV28 and TRBJ2-1, with a possible D match to TRBD1 (6 bases). V lost 6 bases, J lost 12 bases, and 12 bases lay in between. Germline lookup yields CDR1 MDHEN and CDR2 SYDVKM. The CDR3 length is 11 residues. CDR3 DNA sequence: TGTGCCAGCAGACTCACAGGGACGCAGTTCTTC. Its translation: CASRLTGTQFF.

This sequence joins TRBV7-2 and TRBJ2-1; D is uncertain. Germline CDR1 and CDR2: SGHTA and FQGNSA. The CDR3 consists of 14 residues. Trimming shortened V by 2 bases and J by 4 bases, and 9 bases separated the two germline ends. CDR3 in amino acids: CASSLQTAYNEQFF. In DNA form, the CDR3 reads TGTGCCAGCAGCTTACAGACGGCGTACAATGAGCAGTTCTTC.

The genes are TRBV5-1 and TRBJ2-3; D gene ambiguous. Deletions cut 0 bases from V and 1 base from J, with 3 bases between. The CDR3 spans 13 residues. Germline loops: CDR1 SGHRS, CDR2 YFSETQ. The CDR3: CASSLVGTDTQYF. The CDR3, as DNA: TGCGCCAGCAGCTTGGTGGGCACAGATACGCAGTATTTT. The variable domain in full, with the rest retrieved from reference TRBV5-1 and TRBJ2-3, is KAGVTQTPRYLIKTRGQQVTLSCSPISGHRSVSWYQQTPGQGLQFLFEYFSETQRNKGNFPGRFSGRQFSNSRSEMNVSTLELGDSALYLCASSLVGTDTQYFGPGTRLTVL.

The chain joins TRBV11-3 to TRBJ1-1; 7 positions match TRBD1. The CDR3 sequence is 15 residues long. Germline values: CDR1 SGHNT, CDR2 YENEEA. J gave up 6 bases and V 6 bases, and 13 bases lay outside the gene matches. In DNA form, the CDR3 reads TGTGCCAGCAGTTTATCTACAGGGGCGACCGCTGAAGCTTTCTTT. Residues: CASSLSTGATAEAFF.

The V and J genes are TRBV7-2 and TRBJ2-6, with D possibly TRBD1 on 6 matching bases. CDR1 is SGHTA, CDR2 FQGNSA, per germline. The CDR3 runs 19 residues. Trimming pared 0 bases from V and 0 bases from J, leaving 15 bases between. In DNA form, the CDR3 reads TGTGCCAGCAGCTTAGCGTTGGGACATCGAAGCTCTGGGGCCAACGTCCTGACTTTC. It encodes CASSLALGHRSSGANVLTF.

This clone has just a few counts. This chain links TRBV10-3 with TRBJ2-7; a weak D match, TRBD2 (7 bases). The CDR3 is 14 amino acids. Between the trimmed V and J ends, which lost 7 bases and 0 bases, there was a span of 13 bases. Germline lookup yields CDR1 ENHRY and CDR2 SYGVKD. The CDR3 bases are TGTGCCATCAATAGGGGAGGGGGCTCCTACGAGCAGTACTTC. It specifies CAINRGGGSYEQYF.